This passage covers 5 T cell receptor beta chains from one sample sequenced in a study of T cells after yellow fever vaccination. TCRdb fed the 5' RACE reads into MiXCR, producing one record per CDR3 protein. The sample yields tens of thousands of distinct CDR3 sequences, 6.5% to 9% seen once. The sample here was CD8+ T cells sorted from PBMCs, taken 15 days after the yellow fever booster vaccination. These TCRs come from a young man who received the YFV17D yellow fever vaccine.

This clonotype has a handful of counts. The rearrangement uses TRBV9 and TRBJ2-7, with D tentatively TRBD1 (6 bases). The length of the CDR3 is 14 residues. V dropped 4 bases and J dropped 0 bases, with 11 bases sitting between them. Germline CDR1 and CDR2: SGDLS and YYNGEE. The CDR3 loop is CASSTRDNSYEQYF. In DNA form, the CDR3 reads TGTGCCAGCAGCACCCGGGACAACTCCTACGAGCAGTACTTC.

This clonotype appeared many times. The rearrangement links TRBV5-4 to TRBJ2-1; weak D call: TRBD1 (5 bases). The CDR3 extends over 13 amino acids. Germline values: CDR1 SGHNT, CDR2 YYREEE (reference sequence). V lost 2 bases to trimming and J lost 7 bases, with 10 bases between them. DNA of the CDR3: TGTGCCAGCAGCTTTCGTGGGGCAAATGAGCAGTTCTTC. Its translation is CASSFRGANEQFF. Full variable domain (missing parts from reference TRBV5-4 and TRBJ2-1): ETGVTQSPTHLIKTRGQQVTLRCSSQSGHNTVSWYQQALGQGPQFIFQYYREEENGRGNFPPRFSGLQFPNYSSELNVNALELDDSALYLCASSFRGANEQFFGPGTRLTVL.

The table lists this clonotype with many counts. J is TRBJ2-7 and V is TRBV12-3 or TRBV12-4; perhaps TRBD2 as D (5 bases). The CDR3 runs to 16 residues. V was cut by 5 bases and J by 0 bases, with 17 bases left in between. The CDR3 coding sequence is TGTGCCAGCAGTCTTGGGTGGTCTGGGAGCTCCTACGAGCAGTACTTC. It specifies CASSLGWSGSSYEQYF.

Concerning this clonotype: A much larger clone differs by one base, so this may be a read error. The chain employs TRBV3-1 and TRBJ2-1; no firm D call. The CDR3 runs to 13 residues. In germline, CDR1 is LGHDT, CDR2 YNNKEL (reference sequence). The CDR3 coding sequence is TGTGCCATCAGCCAAGAGCACCGATATGAGCAGTTCTTC. Protein sequence: CAISQEHRYEQFF.

This clonotype was seen repeatedly, ten times or more. V usage is TRBV10-3 and J usage is TRBJ2-5, with D tentatively TRBD1 (5 bases). Per germline, CDR1 ENHRY and CDR2 SYGVKD. The CDR3 is made up of 13 amino acids. With 5 bases removed from V and 0 bases from J, the gap between germline ends came to 7 bases. The CDR3 DNA sequence: TGTGCCATCAGTACGGACAACCAAGAGACCCAGTACTTC. It encodes CAISTDNQETQYF.